The clone carrying this T cell receptor beta chain showed up many times. Antigen: not known. This CDR3 is built from 14 residues. The junction had 5 bases not matched to a gene; V was cut back by 7 bases and J by 5 bases. The sample belongs to a study of T-cell reconstitution after alpha-beta-depleted transplantation in children. Study results and caveats: After one year, T-cell counts and TCRbeta diversity mostly came from new T cells. The origin of alpha-beta T cells about two months after transplant was reportedly several hundred expanded graft clones. High day-60 TCRbeta diversity in some patients came from surviving recipient T cells and thymic progenitors.

Preparation of the TCRbeta library was carried out with unique molecular identifiers. TCRdb re-derived calls from the PCR reads in MiXCR, one entry per CDR3 protein. This table holds about 260,000 distinct CDR3 sequences, roughly 12% found once. The TCR originated in a male patient between 2 and 9 years old who had a stem cell transplant for chronic granulomatous disease, so the T cells may come from the graft donor. This chain connects TRBV12-3 or TRBV12-4 to TRBJ2-3; 11 nucleotides match TRBD1. The input for sequencing was peripheral blood, taken 180 days after TCRalphabeta/CD19-depleted stem cell transplant. CDR3 loop: CASTTDRGRDTQYF. The CDR3 DNA sequence: TGTGCCAGCACCACGGACAGGGGGCGAGATACGCAGTATTTT.